These 21 T cell receptor beta chains share one sample of origin, sequenced in a study of blood T cells in healthy people across ages (dated by TCRdb to about 2015). Receptors were amplified or captured by 5' RACE. These reads were obtained on an Illumina HiSeq 2500. A second about 7 to 11 cycle PCR used a sample-barcoded 5' primer and a J-beta primer mix. TCRdb itself trimmed the public reads at Q25 with fastp, ran MiXCR and retained productive beta chains. Under each unique CDR3 protein, matching rows form one entry showing the most common genes and DNA. This sample gives 950,000 to 1,200,000 distinct CDR3 sequences in total; around two fifths of them show up just once. The ten largest clones represent approximately 14% of the sample. Input material: blood. Source of these receptors: a man younger than 35 in good health.

V is TRBV11-2 and J is TRBJ2-3; 8 positions match TRBD1. Losses at the gene ends were 3 bases for V and 4 bases for J; bases not matched to a gene: 3. CDR1 and CDR2 (germline): SGHAT, FQNNGV. This CDR3 is 14 amino acids long. The CDR3 sequence is CASSFLRGPDTQYF. CDR3 nucleotide sequence: TGTGCCAGCAGCTTTCTCAGGGGGCCAGATACGCAGTATTTT.

V is TRBV20-1 and J is TRBJ2-1; D not resolved. The CDR3 is 16 residues long. Germline V CDR1 and CDR2: DFQATT, SNEGSKA (reference sequence). V was clipped by 0 bases and J by 0 bases, with 12 bases between them. For the CDR3, the DNA is TGCAGTGCTAGAGATTTTAGATCTAGCTCCTACAATGAGCAGTTCTTC. Protein product: CSARDFRSSSYNEQFF.

This chain joins TRBV5-1 and TRBJ2-1; 8 bases match TRBD2. CDR1 and CDR2 (germline): SGHRS, YFSETQ. Trimming removed 4 bases from V and 5 bases from J; junction bases left unmatched: 11. This CDR3 region has 16 residues. CDR3 sequence: CASSELTSGTNNEQFF. CDR3 DNA: TGCGCCAGCAGCGAACTCACTAGCGGCACTAACAATGAGCAGTTCTTC.

The chain links TRBV20-1 to TRBJ1-6, with 7 bases fitting TRBD1. Germline CDR1 DFQATT, CDR2 SNEGSKA (reference sequence). The CDR3 contains 14 residues. Losses at the gene ends were 6 bases for V and 7 bases for J; bases not matched to a gene: 9. CDR3 sequence: CSAYVGGRNSPLHF. The CDR3 DNA follows: TGCAGTGCCTACGTAGGGGGCAGAAATTCACCCCTCCACTTT.

The V gene is TRBV6-5, the J gene TRBJ1-2, with D possibly being TRBD1 (5 bases). V was shortened by 0 bases and J by 3 bases, with 8 bases between the two germline ends. CDR1 and CDR2 (germline): MNHEY, SVGAGI. The CDR3 is 14 residues long. CDR3 region: CASSYSGGHYGYTF. The CDR3 DNA reads TGTGCCAGCAGTTACTCGGGGGGTCACTATGGCTACACCTTC.

This clonotype was counted between two and nine times. The rearrangement links TRBV9 to TRBJ2-5; the D gene is possibly TRBD1 (5 bases). Deletions cut 1 base from V and 2 bases from J, with 9 bases between. The CDR3 runs 14 residues. Germline V gene sequence: CDR1 SGDLS, CDR2 YYNGEE. The CDR3 reads CASSVKAGQETQYF. The CDR3 bases are TGTGCCAGCAGCGTAAAAGCAGGGCAAGAGACCCAGTACTTC.

This clonotype was counted a few times. The chain recombines TRBV20-1 with TRBJ2-3; possibly TRBD2 for D (6 bases). Germline assignment: CDR1 DFQATT and CDR2 SNEGSKA (reference sequence). V lost 3 bases and J lost 6, with 16 bases in between. This CDR3 has 14 amino acids. The CDR3, as DNA: TGCAGTGCTAGCGAGGGGACTGCAACTGATACGCAGTATTTT. This sequence encodes CSASEGTATDTQYF.

The chain couples TRBV4-1 to TRBJ2-1; TRBD1 aligns across 9 bases. Looked up from germline, CDR1 is MGHRA and CDR2 is YSYEKL. This CDR3 comprises 14 residues. Unmatched junction bases numbered 10, after V lost 3 bases and J lost 13 bases. DNA for the CDR3: TGCGCCAGCAGCCATGATAATAGGGGACAGGGCCAGTTCTTC. Amino acid sequence: CASSHDNRGQGQFF.

This clonotype was counted many times. The rearrangement joins TRBV6-6 to TRBJ2-5; D might be TRBD1 or TRBD2, each matching 7 bases. The CDR3 has 13 residues. Germline V gene lookup returns CDR1 MNHNY and CDR2 SVGAGI (reference sequence). V shed 3 bases and J shed 5 bases, with 10 bases lying between them. The CDR3 nucleotides are TGTGCCAGCAGTTATCAGGGGGGGGAGACCCAGTACTTC. It specifies CASSYQGGETQYF.

As regards this clonotype: This could be a read error, since a much larger clone is one nucleotide away. The chain couples TRBV7-2 to TRBJ2-3, with no clear D. Germline assignment: CDR1 SGHTA and CDR2 FQGNSA. The CDR3 is made up of 14 amino acids. The V gene lost 1 base and the J gene lost 1 base, with 6 bases spanning the gap. The CDR3 loop reads CASSLVFGTDTQYF. CDR3 nucleotide sequence: TGTGCCAGCAGCTTAGTTTTTGGCACAGATACGCAGTATTTT.

The rearrangement links TRBV7-9 to TRBJ2-7; 8 positions agree with TRBD1. This CDR3 spans 15 amino acids. Trimming cost V 5 bases and J 7 bases; bases outside gene matches: 13. Germline CDR1 SEHNR, CDR2 FQNEAQ (reference sequence). Here the CDR3 reads CASSPPGGAGNEQYF. The CDR3 nucleotides read TGTGCCAGCAGCCCCCCAGGGGGCGCGGGGAATGAGCAGTACTTC.

This clonotype was counted a few times. The J gene is TRBJ1-2, the V gene TRBV5-1, with D unresolved. This CDR3 contains 13 residues. Trimming took 1 base from V and 6 from J, leaving 10 bases between them. The germline V gene has CDR1 SGHRS and CDR2 YFSETQ. The CDR3 coding sequence is TGCGCCAGCAGCTTGTCGGGGTCGGATGGCTACACCTTC. Translating gives CASSLSGSDGYTF.

The J gene is TRBJ1-4, the V gene TRBV2, with D tentatively TRBD1 (5 bases). CDR3 length: 14 amino acids. V lost 7 bases and J 8 bases, leaving 17 bases between the germline ends. Germline assignment: CDR1 SNHLY and CDR2 FYNNEI. The CDR3 protein is CASKFGALKEKLFF. The CDR3 bases are TGTGCCAGCAAATTCGGGGCCTTAAAGGAAAAACTGTTTTTT.

This clonotype occurred a few times. This chain joins TRBV4-1 and TRBJ1-2; D gene uncertain. The germline V gene has CDR1 MGHRA and CDR2 YSYEKL. The CDR3 runs to 15 residues. With 0 bases removed from V and 4 bases from J, the gap between germline ends came to 12 bases. The CDR3 is CASSQDAYGGYGYTF. CDR3 DNA sequence: TGCGCCAGCAGCCAAGATGCCTATGGCGGCTATGGCTACACCTTC.

In the case of this clonotype: Given a much more abundant clone one base away, this may be a read error. The chain employs TRBV12-5 and TRBJ2-1, with TRBD1 matching 7 bases. V was clipped by 10 bases and J by 13 bases; unmatched bases: 16. The germline V gene has CDR1 LGHNT and CDR2 FRNRAP. The length of the CDR3 is 13 residues. The CDR3 spells CATADRVFETQFF. In DNA form, the CDR3 reads TGTGCTACCGCCGACAGGGTTTTTGAGACCCAGTTCTTC.

The chain's CDR3 is CASSQAGFYNSPLHF. The CDR3 bases are TGTGCCAGCAGCCAAGCCGGGTTTTATAATTCACCCCTCCACTTT. The chain uses TRBV14 and TRBJ1-6; D unclear. V shed 1 base and J shed 4 bases, with 8 bases lying between them. Germline assignment: CDR1 SGHDN and CDR2 FVKESK. The CDR3 loop spans 15 amino acids.

The chain uses TRBV20-1 and TRBJ1-2, with 7 bases identical to TRBD1. Germline lookup yields CDR1 DFQATT and CDR2 SNEGSKA (reference sequence). The CDR3 length is 13 residues. J gave up 1 base and V 5 bases, and 4 bases lay outside the gene matches. CDR3 loop: CSAGTDFNYGYTF. CDR3 sequence (DNA): TGCAGTGCTGGGACAGATTTTAACTATGGCTACACCTTC.

The chain is built from TRBV7-6 and TRBJ2-5, with TRBD2 matching 7 bases. The CDR3 has 16 residues. Germline V gene data show CDR1 as SGHVS and CDR2 as FNYEAQ. Trimming took 5 bases from V and 0 from J; bases not matched to a gene: 9. CDR3 DNA sequence: TGTGCCAGCAGCCCCCTGGGGGGGAATTACCAAGAGACCCAGTACTTC. It encodes CASSPLGGNYQETQYF.

The sample holds a few counts of this clonotype. The chain links TRBV6-2 or TRBV6-3 to TRBJ2-5; 11 nucleotides line up with TRBD2. Germline CDR1 MNHEY, CDR2 SVGEGT. CDR3 length equals 14 residues. J gave up 8 bases and V 7 bases, and 9 bases lay outside the gene matches. The CDR3 is CASTGGTSGGTQYF. As DNA, the CDR3 is TGTGCCAGCACTGGCGGGACTAGCGGAGGAACCCAGTACTTC.

V is TRBV7-9 and J is TRBJ1-2; 8 nucleotides line up with TRBD1. The CDR3 runs 13 residues. Germline V gene data show CDR1 as SEHNR and CDR2 as FQNEAQ (reference sequence). J lost 7 bases, V lost 6 bases, and 7 bases had no gene match. CDR3 loop: CASRAQGAAGYTF. CDR3 DNA: TGTGCCAGCAGAGCCCAGGGGGCCGCTGGCTACACCTTC.

This clonotype was observed at least ten times. The rearrangement uses TRBV4-3 and TRBJ1-1; the D gene is possibly TRBD1 (5 bases). V was cut by 0 bases and J by 4 bases, with 6 bases left in between. This CDR3 has 13 residues. CDR1 is LGHNA and CDR2 is YSLEER in the germline V gene. CDR3 loop: CASSQDGGTEAFF. CDR3 bases: TGCGCCAGCAGCCAAGATGGGGGCACTGAAGCTTTCTTT.